The 21 T cell receptor beta chains listed next were all sequenced from one sample in a study of blood T cells in healthy people across ages. The authors ran a second PCR of roughly 6 to 12 cycles using a sample-barcoded 5' primer and a J-beta primer mix. TCRdb redid the calling of the 5' RACE reads with MiXCR, one entry per CDR3 protein. The table lists roughly 1.6 million distinct CDR3 sequences, about 35% of them singletons. The sequenced sample consisted of blood. Every receptor here comes from a woman younger than 45 in good health.

The V and J genes are TRBV20-1 and TRBJ2-3; 8 nucleotides agree with TRBD2. The CDR3 has 15 residues. Germline CDR1 DFQATT, CDR2 SNEGSKA (reference sequence). V gave up 6 bases and J gave up 1 base; unmatched junction bases: 9. DNA of the CDR3: TGCAGTGCCACCGGGACTAGGGGGGGCACAGATACGCAGTATTTT. Protein product: CSATGTRGGTDTQYF.

This rearrangement joins TRBV7-9 to TRBJ2-1; D unclear. The CDR3 is made up of 16 amino acids. The V end was cut by 5 bases, the J end by 0 bases, with 14 bases between. Germline V CDR1 and CDR2: SEHNR, FQNEAQ (reference sequence). CDR3 in amino acids: CASSPRAGPSYNEQFF. CDR3 coding DNA: TGTGCCAGCAGCCCAAGGGCCGGCCCCTCCTACAATGAGCAGTTCTTC.

The chain employs TRBV7-3 and TRBJ2-2; 9 positions match TRBD2. Germline lookup yields CDR1 SGHTA and CDR2 FQGTGA. The CDR3 spans 16 residues. J was trimmed by 8 bases and V by 5 bases; bases with no gene match: 12. DNA of the CDR3: TGTGCCAGCAGCGATAGGGTAGCGGGAGCCTCTGGGGAGCTGTTTTTT. Its protein is CASSDRVAGASGELFF.

This clonotype was counted a few times. A read error may account for a junction end that differs from germline. This chain uses TRBV5-1 with TRBJ2-5; D not certain. From germline, CDR1 is SGHRS and CDR2 YFSETQ. CDR3 length equals 14 residues. The CDR3 reads CASSLAGQLETQYF. The CDR3 DNA reads TGCGCCAGCAGCTTGGCCGGGCAGCTGGAGACCCAGTATTTC.

This clonotype has more than one count but fewer than ten. The chain is built from TRBV5-1 and TRBJ2-1; 7 bases agree with TRBD2. Trimming took 4 bases from V and 4 from J; bases not matched to a gene: 14. The CDR3 has 17 amino acids. The germline CDR1 and CDR2 sequences are SGHRS and YFSETQ. CDR3 sequence (DNA): TGCGCCAGCAGCACTGCCCCTCTAGCGGTTGAATACAATGAGCAGTTCTTC. Its protein product is CASSTAPLAVEYNEQFF. The whole variable domain, remainder taken from reference TRBV5-1 and TRBJ2-1, is KAGVTQTPRYLIKTRGQQVTLSCSPISGHRSVSWYQQTPGQGLQFLFEYFSETQRNKGNFPGRFSGRQFSNSRSEMNVSTLELGDSALYLCASSTAPLAVEYNEQFFGPGTRLTVL.

The gene calls are TRBV27 and TRBJ1-5, with TRBD1 matching over 7 bases. CDR1 is MNHEY, CDR2 SMNVEV, per germline (reference sequence). CDR3 length: 16 amino acids. Unmatched junction bases numbered 7, after V lost 5 bases and J lost 0 bases. CDR3 amino acids: CASSPSQGDSNQPQHF. In DNA form, the CDR3 reads TGTGCCAGCAGTCCCTCCCAGGGGGATAGCAATCAGCCCCAGCATTTT.

This chain uses TRBV6-1 with TRBJ1-2; TRBD1 agrees at 7 bases. CDR1 MNHNS and CDR2 SASEGT come from the germline V gene. The CDR3 has 12 residues. V trimming: 8 bases; J trimming: 5 bases; junction bases outside the gene matches: 5. CDR3 loop: CASWGDSYGYTF. The CDR3 nucleotides are TGTGCCAGCTGGGGGGACAGTTATGGCTACACCTTC.

This rearrangement joins TRBV9 to TRBJ2-1; no firm D call. V gave up 4 bases and J gave up 9 bases, with 14 bases separating them. Germline V gives CDR1 SGDLS, CDR2 YYNGEE. The CDR3 has 13 amino acids. The CDR3 DNA follows: TGTGCCAGCAGCCCCTTAGGGTGGAGTGAGCAGTTCTTC. This gives the protein CASSPLGWSEQFF.

The chain joins TRBV6-5 to TRBJ1-5, with a possible D match to TRBD1 (5 bases). V lost 11 bases to trimming and J lost 7 bases, with 15 bases between them. Germline CDR1 reads MNHEY; CDR2 reads SVGAGI. This CDR3 has 12 residues. The CDR3 loop is CASGRGGQPQHF. The DNA for the CDR3 is TGTGCCTCTGGGCGGGGGGGGCAGCCCCAGCATTTT.

This clonotype was seen a few times. The chain carries TRBV6-5 and TRBJ1-4, with 8 bases that match TRBD1. CDR1 and CDR2 (germline): MNHEY, SVGAGI. V gave up 1 base and J gave up 6 bases; unmatched junction bases: 16. This CDR3 contains 19 residues. This chain's CDR3 is CASSYYPPISETGDEKLFF. The DNA for the CDR3 is TGTGCCAGCAGTTACTATCCGCCAATCTCCGAGACAGGGGATGAAAAACTGTTTTTT.

The V and J genes are TRBV7-9 and TRBJ2-1, with 16 bases identical to TRBD2. V was clipped by 4 bases and J by 5 bases; unmatched bases: 11. This CDR3 has 19 amino acids. The germline V gene has CDR1 SEHNR and CDR2 FQNEAQ (reference sequence). The DNA for the CDR3 is TGTGCCAGCAGCTCCCCCGGGACTAGCGGGAGGGCCCTGGACAATGAGCAGTTCTTC. It encodes CASSSPGTSGRALDNEQFF.

This rearrangement joins TRBV20-1 to TRBJ1-1, with a weak D call TRBD1 (6 bases). The germline CDR1 and CDR2 sequences are DFQATT and SNEGSKA (reference sequence). Trimming removed 0 bases from V and 2 bases from J, with 7 bases in between. The CDR3 has 13 residues. The CDR3 DNA reads TGCAGTGCTAGAGAACAGGGTAACACTGAAGCTTTCTTT. It yields the protein CSAREQGNTEAFF.

V is TRBV10-3 and J is TRBJ2-7; 9 bases align to TRBD1. Germline V lookup: CDR1 ENHRY, CDR2 SYGVKD. The CDR3 has 13 residues. V shed 11 bases, J shed 3 bases, and the junction held 8 bases outside the gene matches. This chain's CDR3 is CAAGRDRDYEQYF. The DNA of the CDR3 is TGTGCCGCGGGGAGGGACAGGGACTACGAGCAGTACTTC.

The chain links TRBV7-9 to TRBJ2-1; TRBD2 matches 16 bases. Losses at the gene ends were 6 bases for V and 8 bases for J; bases not matched to a gene: 10. The CDR3 extends over 17 amino acids. Per the germline V gene, CDR1 is SEHNR and CDR2 is FQNEAQ (reference sequence). The CDR3 spells CASRRRAGLAGGDEQFF. DNA for the CDR3: TGTGCCAGCAGGCGACGTGCGGGACTAGCGGGGGGGGATGAGCAGTTCTTC.

As to this clonotype: A much larger clone differs by one base, so this may be a read error. The chain uses TRBV29-1 and TRBJ2-7; weak D call: TRBD1 (6 bases). The germline V gene has CDR1 SQVTM and CDR2 ANQGSEA. V lost 5 bases and J 6 bases, leaving 11 bases between the germline ends. The CDR3 runs 11 residues. The CDR3 DNA sequence: TGCAGCGTTCGAACAGGGACCGAGCAGTACTTC. Amino acid sequence: CSVRTGTEQYF.

On this clonotype itself: A much larger clone differs by one base, so this may be a read error. The chain joins TRBV29-1 to TRBJ1-1; D is ambiguous. This CDR3 is built from 11 residues. Germline V gene data show CDR1 as SQVTM and CDR2 as ANQGSEA. The CDR3 loop reads CSVVVNSEAFF. In DNA, the CDR3 is TGCAGCGTTGTGGTGAACTCTGAAGCTTTCTTT. The variable domain in full, with the rest retrieved from reference TRBV29-1 and TRBJ1-1, is SAVISQKPSRDICQRGTSLTIQCQVDSQVTMMFWYRQQPGQSLTLIATANQGSEATYESGFVIDKFPISRPNLTFSTLTVSNMSPEDSSIYLCSVVVNSEAFFGQGTRLTVV.

This clonotype was observed many times. J is TRBJ2-3 and V is TRBV5-5; 7 bases align to TRBD2. The CDR3 length is 17 residues. The J segment lost 0 bases and the V segment lost 6 bases, leaving 13 bases of the junction unmatched. Germline CDR1 and CDR2: SGHKS and YYEKEE (reference sequence). The CDR3 sequence is CASTRGASGGSTDTQYF. The CDR3 region has the DNA TGTGCCAGCACCCGCGGCGCTAGCGGAGGAAGCACAGATACGCAGTATTTT.

A word on this clonotype: One end of the junction does not line up with germline, which may come from a read error. The gene calls are TRBV27 and TRBJ1-2, with D possibly matching TRBD1 (6 bases). CDR1 MNHEY and CDR2 SMNVEV come from the germline V gene (reference sequence). This CDR3 comprises 12 residues. CDR3 amino acids: CVSSLQGYGYTF. CDR3 sequence (DNA): TGTGTCAGCAGCCTACAGGGATATGGCTACACCTTC.

This clonotype showed up just a few times. The V and J genes are TRBV9 and TRBJ1-1; D uncertain. The germline V gene encodes CDR1 SGDLS and CDR2 YYNGEE. V was cut by 1 base and J by 3 bases, with 7 bases left in between. The CDR3 spans 13 residues. The CDR3 DNA follows: TGTGCCAGCAGCGTATTTGGGGACACTGAAGCTTTCTTT. As protein: CASSVFGDTEAFF. Full variable domain (remainder filled in from reference TRBV9 and TRBJ1-1): DSGVTQTPKHLITATGQRVTLRCSPRSGDLSVYWYQQSLDQGLQFLIQYYNGEERAKGNILERFSAQQFPDLHSELNLSSLELGDSALYFCASSVFGDTEAFFGQGTRLTVV.

This clonotype has a handful of counts. The chain couples TRBV27 to TRBJ1-2; no reliable D call. The CDR3 covers 15 residues. Germline V gene sequence: CDR1 MNHEY, CDR2 SMNVEV (reference sequence). The V end lost 0 bases, the J end lost 4 bases, and 12 bases lay between the germline ends. The CDR3 sequence: CASSLSPGQFYGYTF. The CDR3 DNA follows: TGTGCCAGCAGTTTATCCCCAGGCCAATTCTATGGCTACACCTTC.

This clonotype showed up just a few times. The V gene is TRBV7-8, the J gene TRBJ2-3; no reliable D call. Trimming left V 5 bases short and J 10 bases short, with 13 bases between. CDR3 size: 12 residues. Germline CDR1 SGHVS, CDR2 FQNEAQ. CDR3 loop: CASSPEPYPQYF. DNA of the CDR3: TGTGCCAGCAGCCCAGAACCTTACCCGCAGTATTTT.